The 15 T cell receptor beta chains below come from one sample, sequenced in a study of sequential checkpoint blockade in melanoma. The treatment denotes: randomized to nivolumab then ipilimumab (arm A) or the reverse (arm B). The repertoire was sequenced with immunoSEQ multiplex PCR; TCRdb's copy has only in-frame clones and lacks some. The sample consists of 17,000 or so clones, roughly 70% of them appearing once. The specimen was CD8+ T cells sorted from blood (inferred from file names), collected from a patient given nivolumab and ipilimumab in sequence. These receptors came from a human donor with melanoma.

As DNA, the CDR3 is TGCGCCAGCAGCTTGGTCGGCGGGACCCACAATGAGCAGTTCTTC. Translated, it gives CASSLVGGTHNEQFF. This chain uses TRBV5-1 with TRBJ2-1; D perhaps matches TRBD2 (6 bases). The CDR3 length is 15 residues. V was shortened by 0 bases and J by 5 bases, with 12 bases between the two germline ends. Looked up from germline, CDR1 is SGHRS and CDR2 is YFSETQ.

This clone has just one count. The V and J genes are TRBV6-1 and TRBJ2-2; tentatively, D is TRBD2 (5 bases). Germline CDR1 is MNHNS and CDR2 is SASEGT. V was pared by 7 bases and J by 5 bases, with 14 bases between. The CDR3 sequence is 14 residues long. The CDR3: CASMVGSKTGELFF. The CDR3 DNA follows: TGTGCCAGCATGGTAGGGAGCAAAACCGGGGAGCTGTTTTTT.

The chain recombines TRBV9 with TRBJ1-1, with 7 bases lining up with TRBD1. The length of the CDR3 is 16 residues. Germline V lookup: CDR1 SGDLS, CDR2 YYNGEE. V gave up 8 bases and J gave up 4 bases; unmatched junction bases: 17. The CDR3 loop reads CASHDRTGGGGTEAFF. In DNA form, the CDR3 reads TGTGCCAGTCATGACCGGACAGGCGGCGGCGGCACTGAAGCTTTCTTT.

The chain couples TRBV6-5 to TRBJ2-7; 11 nucleotides match TRBD1. Germline V gene data show CDR1 as MNHEY and CDR2 as SVGAGI. The CDR3 runs to 14 residues. V dropped 4 bases and J dropped 4; count of bases not matched to a gene: 3. The CDR3 sequence: CASSLGQGVYEQYF. The DNA for the CDR3 is TGTGCCAGCAGTTTGGGACAGGGGGTTTACGAGCAGTACTTC.

The chain joins TRBV6-5 to TRBJ1-5; TRBD1 matches at 8 bases. Germline CDR1 reads MNHEY; CDR2 reads SVGAGI. The CDR3 length is 14 residues. Unmatched junction bases numbered 3, after V lost 6 bases and J lost 2 bases. For the CDR3, the DNA is TGTGCCAGCAGAGACAGGGGAGGCAATCAGCCCCAGCATTTT. The encoded protein is CASRDRGGNQPQHF.

The gene calls are TRBV18 and TRBJ1-4; TRBD1 aligns across 7 bases. CDR3 length: 18 residues. The J segment lost 0 bases and the V segment lost 2 bases, leaving 9 bases of the junction unmatched. The germline gives CDR1 KGHSH, CDR2 LQKENI. CDR3 region: CASSPFEDRVTTNEKLFF. The CDR3 DNA reads as TGTGCCAGCTCACCATTTGAAGACAGGGTGACAACTAATGAAAAACTGTTTTTT.

The chain has TRBV4-3 and TRBJ2-7; 8 nucleotides agree with TRBD1. Germline V lookup: CDR1 LGHNA, CDR2 YSLEER. The CDR3 has 14 amino acids. Trimming took 1 base from V and 4 from J; bases not matched to a gene: 3. In DNA, the CDR3 is TGCGCCAGCAGCCAAGGGACAGGGCCTTACGAGCAGTACTTC. Amino acid sequence: CASSQGTGPYEQYF.

In regard to this clone: An end of the junction differs from the germline gene, which may be a read error. The chain joins TRBV5-4 to TRBJ1-2, with a weak D call TRBD1 (6 bases). The CDR3 runs to 15 residues. The V gene's germline CDR1 is SGHNT and CDR2 YYREEE (reference sequence). The CDR3 DNA reads as TGCGCCAGCAGCCAAGAGGCAGGGGTCACCTATGGCTACACCTTC. Encoded protein: CASSQEAGVTYGYTF.

This clone has just one count. The chain combines TRBV9 with TRBJ2-7; maybe TRBD1 (6 bases). Trimming took off 0 bases at V and 4 bases at J, with 11 bases between the two ends. The CDR3 spans 14 residues. Germline lookup yields CDR1 SGDLS and CDR2 YYNGEE. The CDR3 region is CASSVDIGGYEQYF. DNA of the CDR3: TGTGCCAGCAGCGTAGATATAGGGGGATACGAGCAGTACTTC.

In this sample, this clone turned up a few times. The chain combines TRBV7-3 with TRBJ2-3; 13 nucleotides match TRBD2. Germline V gives CDR1 SGHTA, CDR2 FQGTGA. The V and J ends lost 5 bases and 3 bases, in that order; junction bases with no gene match: 2. CDR3 size: 15 residues. CDR3 bases: TGTGCCAGCAGCCGGGGACTAGCGGGAACAGATACGCAGTATTTT. Translating it yields CASSRGLAGTDTQYF.

V gene TRBV5-6 combines with J gene TRBJ1-2; tentative D call: TRBD1 (5 bases). Between the trimmed V and J ends, which lost 0 bases and 4 bases, there was a span of 13 bases. CDR1 is SGHDT and CDR2 is YYEEEE in the germline V gene. CDR3 length equals 15 residues. The CDR3 bases are TGTGCCAGCAGCTTGGAGCAGGGCAGGTTCTATGGCTACACCTTC. Translating gives CASSLEQGRFYGYTF.

The chain is built from TRBV7-3 and TRBJ1-2; D is uncertain. V lost 4 bases, J lost 6 bases, and 12 bases lay in between. The CDR3 sequence is 13 residues long. Germline assignment: CDR1 SGHTA and CDR2 FQGTGA. The CDR3 sequence is CASSSLRENGYTF. CDR3 DNA: TGTGCCAGCAGCTCTCTTAGGGAGAATGGCTACACCTTC. Filled out from reference TRBV7-3 and TRBJ1-2, the complete variable domain reads GAGVSQTPSNKVTEKGKYVELRCDPISGHTALYWYRQSLGQGPEFLIYFQGTGAADDSGLPNDRFFAVRPEGSVSTLKIQRTERGDSAVYLCASSSLRENGYTFGSGTRLTVV.

In its sample, this clone ranks as medium-sized. The chain couples TRBV13 to TRBJ1-2; 7 bases are shared with TRBD1. Germline values: CDR1 PRHDT, CDR2 FYEKMQ (reference sequence). The CDR3 loop spans 14 amino acids. With 1 base clipped from V and 4 bases from J, the junction kept 3 bases outside the gene matches. The CDR3 region has the DNA TGTGCCAGCAGCTTAGAAGGGGGCGCCTATGGCTACACCTTC. Encoded protein: CASSLEGGAYGYTF.

This clone was recorded only once. The chain links TRBV7-3 to TRBJ2-5; TRBD2 matches at 7 bases. Germline V gene sequence: CDR1 SGHTA, CDR2 FQGTGA. The CDR3 is made up of 15 amino acids. Trimming took 4 bases from V and 5 from J; bases not matched to a gene: 10. CDR3 amino acids: CASSSTSMGGETQYF. The DNA for the CDR3 is TGTGCCAGCAGCTCGACTAGCATGGGTGGGGAGACCCAGTACTTC. The full variable domain, its missing parts supplied by reference TRBV7-3 and TRBJ2-5, is GAGVSQTPSNKVTEKGKYVELRCDPISGHTALYWYRQSLGQGPEFLIYFQGTGAADDSGLPNDRFFAVRPEGSVSTLKIQRTERGDSAVYLCASSSTSMGGETQYFGPGTRLLVL.

This clone was seen more than once but under ten times. The rearrangement links TRBV19 to TRBJ1-4; unclear D gene. The CDR3 totals 12 residues. With 1 base removed from V and 12 bases from J, the gap between germline ends came to 9 bases. In germline, CDR1 is LNHDA, CDR2 SQIVND (reference sequence). CDR3 sequence reads: CASSIAEEQLFF. DNA for the CDR3: TGTGCCAGTAGTATAGCGGAGGAACAACTGTTTTTT.